The 21 T cell receptor beta chains below come from one sample, sequenced in a study of blood T cell repertoires in COVID-19. Assay used: immunoSEQ multiplex PCR; TCRdb lists only in-frame clones, some missing. Among some 300,000 clones listed, 86% were seen once. Source material: peripheral blood. These receptor sequences come from a woman in her seventies with COVID-19, enrolled during active disease.

V gene TRBV19 combines with J gene TRBJ2-5; D perhaps matches TRBD2 (7 bases). Germline CDR1 LNHDA, CDR2 SQIVND (reference sequence). The CDR3 loop spans 15 amino acids. Deletions cut 5 bases from V and 3 bases from J, with 16 bases between. The chain's CDR3 is CASSLLGRGEETQYF. The DNA for the CDR3 is TGTGCCAGTAGTCTCCTGGGGAGGGGGGAAGAGACCCAGTACTTC. Combining the CDR3 with reference TRBV19 and TRBJ2-5 gives the whole variable domain DGGITQSPKYLFRKEGQNVTLSCEQNLNHDAMYWYRQDPGQGLRLIYYSQIVNDFQKGDIAEGYSVSREKKESFPLTVTSAQKNPTAFYLCASSLLGRGEETQYFGPGTRLLVL.

The gene calls are TRBV28 and TRBJ2-1; 12 bases agree with TRBD2. The CDR3 has 14 residues. Germline V CDR1 and CDR2: MDHEN, SYDVKM. The J segment lost 4 bases and the V segment lost 5 bases, leaving 0 bases of the junction unmatched. CDR3 region: CASSLAGGYNEQFF. CDR3 in DNA: TGTGCCAGCAGTCTAGCGGGGGGGTACAATGAGCAGTTCTTC.

V and J are TRBV30 and TRBJ2-2, with 10 bases that match TRBD1. The germline V gene has CDR1 GTSNPN and CDR2 SVGIG (reference sequence). CDR3 length equals 15 residues. Trimming took 3 bases from V and 6 from J; bases not matched to a gene: 7. Written as DNA, the CDR3 is TGTGCCTGGAGGCTCCGGGACAGGGGCCCCGGGGAGCTGTTTTTT. Its translation is CAWRLRDRGPGELFF.

The rearrangement uses TRBV4-1 and TRBJ2-7; no clear D gene. Germline CDR1 and CDR2: MGHRA and YSYEKL. The CDR3 is 13 residues long. Trimming stripped 2 bases from V and 2 bases from J, with 7 bases between. The chain's CDR3 is CASSQSATYEQYF. The CDR3 bases are TGCGCCAGCAGCCAATCTGCGACCTACGAGCAGTACTTC.

The chain couples TRBV27 to TRBJ2-5; 8 bases line up with TRBD1. The V segment lost 6 bases and the J segment 3 bases; nucleotides outside the gene matches: 12. Germline lookup yields CDR1 MNHEY and CDR2 SMNVEV (reference sequence). CDR3 length: 16 residues. The CDR3 loop is CASSPAQGVKKETQYF. The CDR3 DNA is TGTGCCAGCAGCCCGGCACAGGGGGTCAAAAAAGAGACCCAGTACTTC.

The V gene is TRBV7-2, the J gene TRBJ2-1; 8 nucleotides align to TRBD2. The CDR3 contains 14 residues. V trimming: 5 bases; J trimming: 7 bases; junction bases outside the gene matches: 7. CDR1 is SGHTA, CDR2 FQGNSA, per germline. The CDR3 region has the DNA TGTGCCAGCAGCCTGCCAACGGGGGGGAATGAGCAGTTCTTC. Translating gives CASSLPTGGNEQFF.

The V gene is TRBV6-2 or TRBV6-3, the J gene TRBJ1-5; 8 bases map to TRBD1. This CDR3 is built from 17 residues. Germline V CDR1 and CDR2: MNHEY, SVGEGT. J was trimmed by 6 bases and V by 3 bases; bases with no gene match: 13. This chain's CDR3 is CASSYWPGQGRGQPQHF. The DNA of the CDR3 is TGTGCCAGCAGTTATTGGCCCGGACAGGGAAGAGGTCAGCCCCAGCATTTT.

The rearrangement uses TRBV30 and TRBJ1-2, with TRBD1 identical over 8 bases. The CDR3 runs to 15 residues. With V trimmed by 4 bases and J by 1 base, 8 bases remained unmatched. CDR1 is GTSNPN, CDR2 SVGIG, per germline (reference sequence). The CDR3 sequence is CAWTGGTGLNYGYTF. The CDR3, as DNA: TGTGCCTGGACCGGCGGGACAGGCCTTAACTATGGCTACACCTTC.

The sample holds one count of this clone. Here the CDR3 reads CASSLMSGRNIQYF. In DNA form, the CDR3 reads TGTGCCAGCAGCTTAATGTCGGGGAGGAACATTCAGTACTTC. V usage is TRBV7-8 and J usage is TRBJ2-4, with D tentatively TRBD2 (6 bases). CDR1 and CDR2 from the germline V gene are SGHVS and FQNEAQ. There are 14 residues in the CDR3. The V gene lost 2 bases and the J gene lost 7 bases, with 12 bases spanning the gap. The full variable domain, in which reference TRBV7-8 and TRBJ2-4 provide the parts outside the CDR3, is GAGVSQSPRYKVAKRGQDVALRCDPISGHVSLFWYQQALGQGPEFLTYFQNEAQLDKSGLPSDRFFAERPEGSVSTLKIQRTQQEDSAVYLCASSLMSGRNIQYFGAGTRLSVL.

The chain joins TRBV10-2 to TRBJ1-1, with D perhaps matching TRBD1 (5 bases). V was cut by 8 bases and J by 0 bases, with 16 bases left in between. The CDR3 has 15 residues. Germline CDR1 and CDR2: WSHSY and SAAADI. The CDR3 nucleotides are TGCGCCAGCCGGAGACAGAACTTCATGAACACTGAAGCTTTCTTT. Protein: CASRRQNFMNTEAFF.

This chain uses TRBV7-7 with TRBJ2-1; tentative D call: TRBD2 (5 bases). Germline CDR1 is SSHAT and CDR2 is FNYEAQ (reference sequence). The CDR3 is 15 amino acids. V lost 2 bases and J lost 5, with 13 bases in between. The CDR3 bases are TGTGCCAGCAGCTTAAGACAAGGACTCAACAATGAGCAGTTCTTC. It encodes CASSLRQGLNNEQFF. Full variable domain (rest looked up from reference TRBV7-7 and TRBJ2-1): GAGVSQSPRYKVTKRGQDVTLRCDPISSHATLYWYQQALGQGPEFLTYFNYEAQPDKSGLPSDRFSAERPEGSISTLTIQRTEQRDSAMYRCASSLRQGLNNEQFFGPGTRLTVL.

The chain is built from TRBV7-2 and TRBJ1-2, with 7 bases lining up with TRBD1. Germline CDR1 and CDR2: SGHTA and FQGNSA. This CDR3 has 13 amino acids. V gave up 5 bases and J gave up 8 bases; unmatched junction bases: 8. The CDR3 DNA sequence: TGTGCCAGCAGCGGAGGGGGCGGGAAGGGCTACACCTTC. As protein: CASSGGGGKGYTF.

This chain joins TRBV25-1 and TRBJ2-7; 9 bases align to TRBD2. CDR1 MGHDK and CDR2 SYGVNS come from the germline V gene. The CDR3 has 15 residues. J was trimmed by 7 bases and V by 2 bases; bases with no gene match: 9. The chain's CDR3 is CASSEVWLAGYEQYF. Here the CDR3 DNA reads TGTGCCAGCAGTGAAGTGTGGCTAGCGGGGTATGAGCAGTACTTC.

This chain links TRBV9 with TRBJ1-1; D possibly corresponds to TRBD1 (6 bases). V was trimmed by 4 bases and J by 7 bases, leaving 23 bases between them. There are 16 residues in the CDR3. The V gene's germline CDR1 is SGDLS and CDR2 YYNGEE. The CDR3 region has the DNA TGTGCCAGCAGCCCAAAGAGGGTGGACAGCAGGGGTGAAGCTTTCTTT. Residues: CASSPKRVDSRGEAFF.

In regard to this clone: This may be a read error: a much more frequent sequence differs by one nucleotide. In nucleotides, the CDR3 is TGTGCCAGCAGTATCCGGGGGAACACTGAAGCTTTCTTT. Translating gives CASSIRGNTEAFF. The chain is built from TRBV6-5 and TRBJ1-1, with D unclear. V was cut by 5 bases and J by 1 base, with 8 bases left in between. The germline CDR1 and CDR2 sequences are MNHEY and SVGAGI. The CDR3 contains 13 residues.

The J gene is TRBJ1-1, the V gene TRBV11-2, with TRBD1 identical over 11 bases. The germline CDR1 and CDR2 sequences are SGHAT and FQNNGV. Unmatched junction bases numbered 5, after V lost 5 bases and J lost 3 bases. The CDR3 has 15 amino acids. Here the CDR3 DNA reads TGTGCCAGCAGCCATCGGGGACAGGGGGACACTGAAGCTTTCTTT. Translation: CASSHRGQGDTEAFF.

The rearrangement joins TRBV19 to TRBJ1-1, with D possibly matching TRBD1 (5 bases). Germline V gene sequence: CDR1 LNHDA, CDR2 SQIVND (reference sequence). V gave up 1 base and J gave up 6 bases, with 15 bases separating them. The CDR3 has 15 residues. CDR3 bases: TGTGCCAGTAGTATAGTGGGGCAGTCTGTGGCTGAAGCTTTCTTT. Its protein product is CASSIVGQSVAEAFF.

This clone is a singleton in its sample. The chain is built from TRBV10-3 and TRBJ1-6; 7 positions agree with TRBD1. This CDR3 has 15 amino acids. Germline V gene sequence: CDR1 ENHRY, CDR2 SYGVKD. Germline trimming cut 2 bases from V and 6 bases from J; bases unmatched to any gene: 4. The CDR3 DNA reads as TGTGCCATCAGTGAGAGCAGGGGGTTTAATTCACCCCTCCACTTT. Its translation: CAISESRGFNSPLHF.

V gene TRBV19 combines with J gene TRBJ1-2; perhaps TRBD1 as D (5 bases). CDR3 size: 13 residues. V lost 8 bases and J 1 base, leaving 11 bases between the germline ends. Germline assignment: CDR1 LNHDA and CDR2 SQIVND (reference sequence). Here the CDR3 reads CASWGVINYGYTF. CDR3 in DNA: TGTGCCAGTTGGGGCGTGATTAACTATGGCTACACCTTC.

The chain has TRBV19 and TRBJ2-3; D perhaps matches TRBD2 (5 bases). Germline V lookup: CDR1 LNHDA, CDR2 SQIVND (reference sequence). CDR3 length: 13 residues. The germline V and J ends were trimmed by 3 bases and 6 bases, with 10 bases remaining between them. CDR3 loop: CASSISGFDTQYF. CDR3 nucleotides: TGTGCCAGTAGTATCAGCGGTTTTGATACGCAGTATTTT. The complete variable domain, with remaining parts taken from reference TRBV19 and TRBJ2-3, reads DGGITQSPKYLFRKEGQNVTLSCEQNLNHDAMYWYRQDPGQGLRLIYYSQIVNDFQKGDIAEGYSVSREKKESFPLTVTSAQKNPTAFYLCASSISGFDTQYFGPGTRLTVL.

The chain carries TRBV5-6 and TRBJ1-1; D is possibly TRBD1 (5 bases). The CDR3 consists of 15 residues. Germline-derived CDR1 and CDR2 are SGHDT and YYEEEE. V was shortened by 5 bases and J by 1 base, with 15 bases between the two germline ends. The CDR3 sequence: CASSPGQGANTEAFF. CDR3 DNA sequence: TGTGCCAGCAGTCCAGGACAAGGGGCGAACACTGAAGCTTTCTTT.